The 32 T cell receptor beta chains presented below share a single source sample, sequenced in a study of response to subunit inactivated influenza vaccine. TCRdb ran MiXCR on the RT-PCR reads and lists one entry per CDR3 protein. The repertoire includes about 300,000 distinct CDR3 sequences, around 22% of them detected once, and over 9% sits in the top ten. The specimen was PBMCs from blood, collected approximately 22 months after vaccination. Every receptor here comes from a man in his fifties or sixties who received an inactivated influenza vaccine.

This clonotype has ten or more counts. The V gene is TRBV20-1, the J gene TRBJ1-4, with 7 bases that match TRBD1. Germline CDR1 and CDR2: DFQATT and SNEGSKA (reference sequence). This CDR3 spans 12 amino acids. After removal of 6 bases from V and 10 bases from J, the junction contained 8 bases not matched to a gene. As DNA, the CDR3 is TGCAGTGCGGAGACAGGGCTGGGAAAACTGTTTTTT. This encodes CSAETGLGKLFF.

This clonotype was seen a handful of times. The chain employs TRBV29-1 and TRBJ2-1; TRBD2 matches at 12 bases. The germline gives CDR1 SQVTM, CDR2 ANQGSEA. There are 15 residues in the CDR3. V shed 6 bases and J 4 bases; nucleotides not matched to a gene: 7. DNA for the CDR3: TGCAGCGTAACTCCTGGGACTAGCGGGTACAATGAGCAGTTCTTC. This sequence encodes CSVTPGTSGYNEQFF.

In its sample, this clonotype was seen a few times. V and J are TRBV29-1 and TRBJ2-7; D gene ambiguous. V dropped 0 bases and J dropped 3 bases, with 9 bases sitting between them. This CDR3 is built from 13 residues. CDR1 SQVTM and CDR2 ANQGSEA come from the germline V gene. The CDR3 reads CSVEDKANYEQYF. The CDR3 DNA reads TGCAGCGTTGAAGATAAGGCGAACTACGAGCAGTACTTC.

The chain couples TRBV2 to TRBJ1-5; 9 bases are shared with TRBD1. V dropped 8 bases and J dropped 7; count of bases not matched to a gene: 21. The CDR3 is 18 amino acids. The germline V gene has CDR1 SNHLY and CDR2 FYNNEI. CDR3 loop: CASAYSFPRGQGSQPQHF. In DNA, the CDR3 is TGTGCCAGCGCGTACTCCTTTCCCCGGGGACAGGGTTCGCAGCCCCAGCATTTT.

V usage is TRBV5-5 and J usage is TRBJ2-2; either TRBD1 or TRBD2 may supply D (5 bases each). The CDR3 has 18 amino acids. In germline, CDR1 is SGHKS, CDR2 YYEKEE (reference sequence). The V gene lost 0 bases and the J gene lost 2 bases, with 17 bases spanning the gap. The CDR3 DNA follows: TGTGCCAGCAGCTTGGGAAATTCAGGGACGGTCAACACCGGGGAGCTGTTTTTT. It codes for CASSLGNSGTVNTGELFF.

This clonotype was detected a few times. V gene TRBV4-3 combines with J gene TRBJ2-3; weak D call: TRBD1 (5 bases). Germline CDR1 reads LGHNA; CDR2 reads YSLEER. CDR3 length equals 17 residues. The V and J ends lost 1 base and 0 bases respectively, with 14 bases between them. Written as DNA, the CDR3 is TGCGCCAGCAGCCAAGTCACAGGCAGGCAAAGCACAGATACGCAGTATTTT. Translated, it gives CASSQVTGRQSTDTQYF.

This clonotype has a handful of counts. The J gene is TRBJ2-5, the V gene TRBV20-1; TRBD1 aligns across 10 bases. CDR3 length: 19 amino acids. The junction had 19 bases not matched to a gene; V was cut back by 5 bases and J by 1 base. From germline, CDR1 is DFQATT and CDR2 SNEGSKA (reference sequence). The CDR3 coding sequence is TGCAGTGCTGGCAGACAGGGGGCGCGAGGAAATACCATCCAAGAGACCCAGTACTTC. It translates to CSAGRQGARGNTIQETQYF.

In its sample, this clonotype was seen a few times. The chain has TRBV6-6 and TRBJ1-1; 10 nucleotides align to TRBD1. The CDR3 contains 10 residues. Unmatched junction bases numbered 2, after V lost 8 bases and J lost 11 bases. CDR1 is MNHNY, CDR2 SVGAGI, per germline (reference sequence). The CDR3 DNA sequence: TGTGCCAGCCCGGACAGGGGGGCTTTCTTT. Its protein is CASPDRGAFF.

This clonotype was seen many times. The chain joins TRBV12-3 or TRBV12-4 to TRBJ2-7, with TRBD1 matching 10 bases. This CDR3 contains 13 residues. V lost 6 bases and J lost 3; bases outside the gene matches: 2. CDR3 in amino acids: CASSRDRGYEQYF. CDR3 DNA sequence: TGTGCCAGCAGCCGGGACAGGGGCTACGAGCAGTACTTC.

The rearrangement joins TRBV9 to TRBJ1-2, with a weak D call TRBD1 (5 bases). Trimming pared 0 bases from V and 7 bases from J, leaving 7 bases between. Germline V gene data show CDR1 as SGDLS and CDR2 as YYNGEE. The CDR3 extends over 12 amino acids. CDR3 sequence: CASSVAGGGYTF. The CDR3 DNA sequence: TGTGCCAGCAGCGTAGCCGGGGGTGGCTACACCTTC.

This clonotype was detected a few times. The V gene is TRBV7-2, the J gene TRBJ1-1, with D unresolved. Trimming pared 2 bases from V and 6 bases from J, leaving 10 bases between. Germline lookup yields CDR1 SGHTA and CDR2 FQGNSA. The CDR3 covers 13 residues. In DNA form, the CDR3 reads TGTGCCAGCAGCTTATTGGCAAGACCTGAAGCTTTCTTT. Encoded protein: CASSLLARPEAFF.

This clonotype was seen more than once but under ten times. The chain combines TRBV5-1 with TRBJ2-2, with D maybe TRBD1 (5 bases). This CDR3 is 15 amino acids long. From germline, CDR1 is SGHRS and CDR2 YFSETQ. Trimming stripped 9 bases from V and 3 bases from J, with 18 bases between. The CDR3 coding sequence is TGCGCCACTCGACAGCCTACCGCGGACACCGGGGAGCTGTTTTTT. This codes for CATRQPTADTGELFF.

This clonotype has just a few counts. This rearrangement joins TRBV7-6 to TRBJ1-5; D gene unclear. Germline CDR1 and CDR2: SGHVS and FNYEAQ. The CDR3 runs to 15 residues. Trimming stripped 1 base from V and 0 bases from J, with 7 bases between. Here the CDR3 DNA reads TGTGCCAGCAGCTTAGGCAGAAATAGCAATCAGCCCCAGCATTTT. This encodes CASSLGRNSNQPQHF.

The CDR3: CASSQPGTGGYNEQFF. CDR3 coding DNA: TGTGCCAGCAGCCAGCCCGGGACAGGGGGCTACAATGAGCAGTTCTTC. This chain connects TRBV3-1 to TRBJ2-1; 11 bases align to TRBD1. The trim removed 3 bases at V and 3 bases at J, leaving 4 bases unmatched. Germline V lookup: CDR1 LGHDT, CDR2 YNNKEL (reference sequence). There are 16 residues in the CDR3.

As for this clonotype: At one boundary the junction diverges from the germline segment, which might be a read error. The chain's CDR3 is CASSAQGDIVF. DNA of the CDR3: TGTGCCAGCAGCGCGCAGGGGGATATCGTCTTC. This rearrangement joins TRBV4-2 to TRBJ2-5; 7 bases align to TRBD1. The V gene's germline CDR1 is LGHNA and CDR2 YNFKEQ. CDR3 length equals 11 residues.

V gene TRBV4-2 combines with J gene TRBJ2-1; 11 bases are shared with TRBD1. There are 16 residues in the CDR3. V lost 1 base and J lost 8; bases outside the gene matches: 7. The germline CDR1 and CDR2 sequences are LGHNA and YNFKEQ. CDR3 region: CASSQVGGTGGYEQFF. The CDR3 DNA is TGTGCCAGCAGCCAAGTTGGTGGGACAGGGGGATATGAGCAGTTCTTC.

The V gene is TRBV7-9, the J gene TRBJ2-1, with a possible D match to TRBD2 (5 bases). CDR1 and CDR2 (germline): SEHNR, FQNEAQ (reference sequence). V lost 3 bases, J lost 6 bases, and 9 bases lay in between. The CDR3 is made up of 13 amino acids. CDR3 amino acids: CASSFPGSNEQFF. The CDR3 DNA reads TGTGCCAGCAGCTTTCCGGGAAGCAATGAGCAGTTCTTC.

This clonotype came up a few times. The chain links TRBV7-9 to TRBJ2-2; D is unclear. Trimming pared 3 bases from V and 4 bases from J, leaving 12 bases between. This CDR3 contains 15 residues. Per germline, CDR1 SEHNR and CDR2 FQNEAQ (reference sequence). The CDR3 DNA is TGTGCCAGCAGCTTGCCACCCGGACGCACCGGGGAGCTGTTTTTT. It is translated as CASSLPPGRTGELFF.

V gene TRBV5-4 combines with J gene TRBJ1-1; tentative D call: TRBD1 (5 bases). The CDR3 is 14 residues long. Trimming removed 1 base at V and 5 bases at J, with 12 bases between. Germline V gene data show CDR1 as SGHNT and CDR2 as YYREEE (reference sequence). Written as DNA, the CDR3 is TGTGCCAGCAGCTTGAAGAGGGGTCGGACTGAAGCTTTCTTT. This gives the protein CASSLKRGRTEAFF.

V is TRBV4-2 and J is TRBJ2-1; weak D call: TRBD2 (5 bases). Germline assignment: CDR1 LGHNA and CDR2 YNFKEQ. V was shortened by 2 bases and J by 2 bases, with 13 bases between the two germline ends. This CDR3 has 16 residues. CDR3 nucleotides: TGTGCCAGCAGCCAAAGAGGGCTAGGTACCTACAATGAGCAGTTCTTC. Residues: CASSQRGLGTYNEQFF.

V and J are TRBV6-1 and TRBJ2-3; no clear D gene. From germline, CDR1 is MNHNS and CDR2 SASEGT. This CDR3 has 14 residues. V lost 6 bases to trimming and J lost 0 bases, with 10 bases between them. The CDR3 bases are TGTGCCAGCAGGTTCGGTTGGAGCACAGATACGCAGTATTTT. Residues: CASRFGWSTDTQYF.

The V gene is TRBV7-7, the J gene TRBJ2-2; 7 bases are shared with TRBD1. Germline V gives CDR1 SSHAT, CDR2 FNYEAQ (reference sequence). The CDR3 is made up of 15 amino acids. The ends lost 5 bases at V and 4 bases at J; junction bases unmatched: 7. The CDR3 DNA follows: TGTGCCAGCAGCACGATGACAGGGCGCACCGGGGAGCTGTTTTTT. It translates to CASSTMTGRTGELFF.

This clonotype came up a few times. One junction end disagrees with the germline gene, perhaps due to a read error. J is TRBJ2-7 and V is TRBV5-1, with D uncertain. CDR3 size: 14 residues. The germline CDR1 and CDR2 sequences are SGHRS and YFSETQ. Written as DNA, the CDR3 is TGCGCCAGCAGCTTGGAGGAAGGCTCCCACGAGCAGTACTTC. Translation gives CASSLEEGSHEQYF.

V usage is TRBV5-5 and J usage is TRBJ1-1; D is uncertain. This CDR3 comprises 15 residues. CDR1 and CDR2 from the germline V gene are SGHKS and YYEKEE (reference sequence). V lost 0 bases and J 0 bases, leaving 9 bases between the germline ends. CDR3 region: CASSLAGEVNTEAFF. The CDR3 region has the DNA TGTGCCAGCAGCTTGGCCGGGGAGGTGAACACTGAAGCTTTCTTT.

This clonotype was counted only a few times. The chain is built from TRBV4-1 and TRBJ1-2; 7 bases align to TRBD1. Germline V gives CDR1 MGHRA, CDR2 YSYEKL. V lost 2 bases to trimming and J lost 4 bases; unmatched junction nucleotides: 10. This CDR3 contains 16 residues. The CDR3 DNA reads TGCGCCAGCAGCCAACCCGCTGGTGACAGGGTCTATGGCTACACCTTC. Protein sequence: CASSQPAGDRVYGYTF.

This clonotype has a handful of counts. The rearrangement joins TRBV15 to TRBJ2-2; no clear D. There are 15 residues in the CDR3. Between the trimmed V and J ends, which lost 2 bases and 4 bases, there was a span of 11 bases. Germline V gene data show CDR1 as LNHNV and CDR2 as YYDKDF (reference sequence). The CDR3 region has the DNA TGTGCCACCAGCAGATTCAGCTCGGGCACCGGGGAGCTGTTTTTT. Translated, it gives CATSRFSSGTGELFF.

This clonotype has a handful of counts. The V gene is TRBV20-1, the J gene TRBJ1-5; 8 nucleotides align to TRBD1. J lost 7 bases, V lost 6 bases, and 5 bases had no gene match. Germline V lookup: CDR1 DFQATT, CDR2 SNEGSKA (reference sequence). The CDR3 covers 12 residues. In DNA form, the CDR3 reads TGCAGTGCCCAGACAGGGGACCAGCCCCAGCATTTT. Protein sequence: CSAQTGDQPQHF.

This clonotype was seen a few times. This rearrangement joins TRBV6-5 to TRBJ1-5; D might be TRBD1 (6 bases). Trimming shortened V by 2 bases and J by 4 bases, and 12 bases separated the two germline ends. Germline CDR1 MNHEY, CDR2 SVGAGI. This CDR3 is built from 15 residues. The CDR3: CASSYGGEGNQPQHF. In DNA form, the CDR3 reads TGTGCCAGCAGTTACGGGGGCGAAGGGAATCAGCCCCAGCATTTT.

The rearrangement uses TRBV7-2 and TRBJ2-5, with 9 bases fitting TRBD1. Germline CDR1 is SGHTA and CDR2 is FQGNSA. CDR3 length: 15 residues. The V and J ends lost 2 bases and 7 bases, in that order; junction bases with no gene match: 8. DNA for the CDR3: TGTGCCAGCAGCTTAATGAACAGGGGGCCGGGGACCCAGTACTTC. Amino acid sequence: CASSLMNRGPGTQYF. Using reference TRBV7-2 and TRBJ2-5 for the parts outside the CDR3, the full variable domain is GAGVSQSPSNKVTEKGKDVELRCDPISGHTALYWYRQSLGQGLEFLIYFQGNSAPDKSGLPSDRFSAERTGGSVSTLTIQRTQQEDSAVYLCASSLMNRGPGTQYFGPGTRLLVL.

The rearrangement joins TRBV18 to TRBJ2-3, with a tentative D call TRBD1 (5 bases). CDR1 is KGHSH, CDR2 LQKENI, per germline. Trimming pared 6 bases from V and 1 base from J, leaving 11 bases between. The CDR3 spans 14 residues. CDR3 nucleotides: TGTGCCAGCTCTCCAGGGTATCGCACAGATACGCAGTATTTT. Protein sequence: CASSPGYRTDTQYF.

This clonotype has just one count. The rearrangement uses TRBV24-1 and TRBJ2-1; TRBD2 matches 10 bases. CDR1 and CDR2 (germline): KGHDR, SFDVKD. This CDR3 is 13 amino acids long. V dropped 1 base and J dropped 11; count of bases not matched to a gene: 1. The CDR3: CATSDLLAGQQFF. The DNA of the CDR3 is TGTGCCACCAGTGATTTACTAGCGGGACAGCAGTTCTTC.

This clonotype has a handful of counts. The chain recombines TRBV9 with TRBJ2-7; 7 positions agree with TRBD1. Germline CDR1 SGDLS, CDR2 YYNGEE. The V gene end was trimmed by 0 bases and the J gene end by 3 bases; junction bases not matched to a gene: 6. This CDR3 comprises 15 residues. CDR3 residues: CASSVATGLNYEQYF. DNA of the CDR3: TGTGCCAGCAGCGTAGCGACAGGGCTTAACTACGAGCAGTACTTC.